Below are 3 T cell receptor beta chains sequenced from a single sample in a study of blood T cell repertoires in COVID-19. Data came from immunoSEQ multiplex PCR; TCRdb stores just in-frame clones and leaves some out. This repertoire shows 80,000 to 100,000 clones, about 91% found once; its top ten account for 1.8%. Sequencing was carried out using peripheral blood. The receptors stem from a human donor with active COVID-19. The donor label of this sample is uncertain.

As DNA, the CDR3 is TGCGCCAGCAGCTTGGCCTTTAATGAAAAACTGTTTTTT. Its protein product is CASSLAFNEKLFF. This chain links TRBV5-1 with TRBJ1-4; D not certain. V was pared by 0 bases and J by 4 bases, with 4 bases between. CDR3 length: 13 residues. The germline gives CDR1 SGHRS, CDR2 YFSETQ.

The rearrangement uses TRBV7-9 and TRBJ2-7, with 13 bases aligning to TRBD2. J was trimmed by 2 bases and V by 5 bases; bases with no gene match: 3. Germline-derived CDR1 and CDR2 are SEHNR and FQNEAQ (reference sequence). This CDR3 region has 15 residues. In DNA form, the CDR3 reads TGTGCCAGCAGCGAGGGACTAGCGGGGACCTACGAGCAGTACTTC. It yields the protein CASSEGLAGTYEQYF.

V usage is TRBV7-9 and J usage is TRBJ2-5, with D possibly TRBD2 on 6 matching bases. V shed 4 bases and J shed 5 bases, with 11 bases lying between them. CDR3 length: 13 amino acids. Germline CDR1 is SEHNR and CDR2 is FQNEAQ (reference sequence). In nucleotides, the CDR3 is TGTGCCAGCAGCTCTAGCGCGGGGGAGACCCAGTACTTC. It encodes CASSSSAGETQYF.